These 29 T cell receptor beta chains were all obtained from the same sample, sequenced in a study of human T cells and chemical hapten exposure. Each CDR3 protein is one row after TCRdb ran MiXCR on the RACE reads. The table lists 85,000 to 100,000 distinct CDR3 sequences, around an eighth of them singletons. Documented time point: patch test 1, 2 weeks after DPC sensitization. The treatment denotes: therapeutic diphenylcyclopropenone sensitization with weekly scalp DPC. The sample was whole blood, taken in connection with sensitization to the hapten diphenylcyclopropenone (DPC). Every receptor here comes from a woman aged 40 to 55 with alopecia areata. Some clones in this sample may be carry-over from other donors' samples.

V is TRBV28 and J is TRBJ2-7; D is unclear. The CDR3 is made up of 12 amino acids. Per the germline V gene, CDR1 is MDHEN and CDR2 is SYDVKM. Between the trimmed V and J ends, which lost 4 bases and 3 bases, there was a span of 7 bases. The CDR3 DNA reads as TGTGCCAGCAGTTCACGAGTCTACGAGCAGTACTTC. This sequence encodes CASSSRVYEQYF.

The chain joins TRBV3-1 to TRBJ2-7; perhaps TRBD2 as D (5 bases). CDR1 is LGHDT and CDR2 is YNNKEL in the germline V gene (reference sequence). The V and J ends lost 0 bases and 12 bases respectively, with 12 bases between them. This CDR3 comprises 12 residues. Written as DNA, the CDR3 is TGTGCCAGCAGCCAAGATGAGGGTCGGCGGTACTTC. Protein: CASSQDEGRRYF.

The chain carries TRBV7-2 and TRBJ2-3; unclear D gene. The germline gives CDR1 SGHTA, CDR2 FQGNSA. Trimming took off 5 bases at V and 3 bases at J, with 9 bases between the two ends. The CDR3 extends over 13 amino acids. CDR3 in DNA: TGTGCCAGCAGCGCAAGGTCAACAGATACGCAGTATTTT. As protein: CASSARSTDTQYF.

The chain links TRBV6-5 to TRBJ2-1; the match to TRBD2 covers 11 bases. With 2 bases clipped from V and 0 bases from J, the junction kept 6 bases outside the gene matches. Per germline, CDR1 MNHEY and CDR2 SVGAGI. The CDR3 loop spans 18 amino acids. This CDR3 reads CASSYRSSGRSSYNEQFF. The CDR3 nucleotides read TGTGCCAGCAGTTACAGGTCTAGCGGGAGGAGCTCCTACAATGAGCAGTTCTTC.

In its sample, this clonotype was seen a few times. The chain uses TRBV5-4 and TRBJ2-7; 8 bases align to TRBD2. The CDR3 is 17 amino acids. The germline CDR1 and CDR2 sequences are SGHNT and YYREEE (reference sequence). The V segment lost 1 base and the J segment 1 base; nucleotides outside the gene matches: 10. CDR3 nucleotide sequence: TGTGCCAGCAGCTTGAAATCGGGAGGGAAGAGTTCCTACGAGCAGTACTTC. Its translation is CASSLKSGGKSSYEQYF.

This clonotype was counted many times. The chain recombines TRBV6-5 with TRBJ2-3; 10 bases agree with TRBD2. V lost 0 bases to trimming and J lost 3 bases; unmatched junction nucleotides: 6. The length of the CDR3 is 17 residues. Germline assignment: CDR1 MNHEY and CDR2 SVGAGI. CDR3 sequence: CASSYSRDSGRTDTQYF. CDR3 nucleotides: TGTGCCAGCAGTTACTCCCGGGATAGCGGGAGGACAGATACGCAGTATTTT.

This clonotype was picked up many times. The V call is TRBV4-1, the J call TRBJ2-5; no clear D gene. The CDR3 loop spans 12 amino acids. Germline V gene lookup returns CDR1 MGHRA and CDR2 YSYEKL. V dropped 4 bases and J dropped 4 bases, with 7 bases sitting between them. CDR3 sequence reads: CASSPRGETQYF. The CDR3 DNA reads TGCGCCAGCAGCCCCCGTGGAGAGACCCAGTACTTC.

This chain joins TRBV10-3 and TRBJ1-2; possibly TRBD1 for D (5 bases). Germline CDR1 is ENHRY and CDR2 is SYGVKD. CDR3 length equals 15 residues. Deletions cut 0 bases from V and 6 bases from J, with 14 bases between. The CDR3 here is CAISESRQGTDGYTF. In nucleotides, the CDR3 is TGTGCCATCAGTGAGTCGCGCCAGGGTACGGATGGCTACACCTTC.

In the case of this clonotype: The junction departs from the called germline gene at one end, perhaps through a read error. Here the CDR3 reads CASSLAGYEQHF. In DNA, the CDR3 is TGCGCCAGCAGCTTGGCCGGCTACGAGCAGCACTTC. V is TRBV5-1 and J is TRBJ2-7; D uncertain. The CDR3 loop spans 12 amino acids. CDR1 is SGHRS and CDR2 is YFSETQ in the germline V gene.

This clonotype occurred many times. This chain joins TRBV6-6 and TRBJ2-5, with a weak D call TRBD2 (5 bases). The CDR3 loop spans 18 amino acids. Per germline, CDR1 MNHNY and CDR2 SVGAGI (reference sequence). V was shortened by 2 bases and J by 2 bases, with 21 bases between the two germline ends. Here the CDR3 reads CASSYPLRGSLPQETQYF. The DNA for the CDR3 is TGTGCCAGCAGTTACCCTTTACGTGGGAGCCTGCCTCAAGAGACCCAGTACTTC.

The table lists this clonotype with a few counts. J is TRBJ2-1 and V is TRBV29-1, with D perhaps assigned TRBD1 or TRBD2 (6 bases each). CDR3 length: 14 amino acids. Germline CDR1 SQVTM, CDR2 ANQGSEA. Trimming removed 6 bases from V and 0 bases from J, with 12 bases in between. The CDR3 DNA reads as TGCAGCGTCTCCGGGGGCATCTCCTACAATGAGCAGTTCTTC. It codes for CSVSGGISYNEQFF.

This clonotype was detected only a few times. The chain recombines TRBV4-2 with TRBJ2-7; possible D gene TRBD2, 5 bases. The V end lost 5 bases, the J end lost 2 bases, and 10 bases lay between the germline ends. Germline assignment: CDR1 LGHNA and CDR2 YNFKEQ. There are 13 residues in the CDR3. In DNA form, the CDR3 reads TGTGCCAGCAGCTCCAGCGGCCCCTACGAGCAGTACTTC. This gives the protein CASSSSGPYEQYF.

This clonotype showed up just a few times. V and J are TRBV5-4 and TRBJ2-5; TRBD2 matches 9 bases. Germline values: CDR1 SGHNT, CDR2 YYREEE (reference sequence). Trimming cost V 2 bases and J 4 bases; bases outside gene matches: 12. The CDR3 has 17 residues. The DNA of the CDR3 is TGTGCCAGCAGCTTAAGTCGCCTAGCGGGATACGGAGAGACCCAGTACTTC. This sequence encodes CASSLSRLAGYGETQYF. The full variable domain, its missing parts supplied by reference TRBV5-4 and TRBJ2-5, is ETGVTQSPTHLIKTRGQQVTLRCSSQSGHNTVSWYQQALGQGPQFIFQYYREEENGRGNFPPRFSGLQFPNYSSELNVNALELDDSALYLCASSLSRLAGYGETQYFGPGTRLLVL.

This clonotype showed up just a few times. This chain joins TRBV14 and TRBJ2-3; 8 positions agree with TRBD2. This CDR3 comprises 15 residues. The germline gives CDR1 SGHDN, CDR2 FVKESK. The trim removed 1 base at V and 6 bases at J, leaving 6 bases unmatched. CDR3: CASSQAAGVADTQYF. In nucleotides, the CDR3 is TGTGCCAGCAGCCAAGCAGCGGGGGTGGCGGATACGCAGTATTTT.

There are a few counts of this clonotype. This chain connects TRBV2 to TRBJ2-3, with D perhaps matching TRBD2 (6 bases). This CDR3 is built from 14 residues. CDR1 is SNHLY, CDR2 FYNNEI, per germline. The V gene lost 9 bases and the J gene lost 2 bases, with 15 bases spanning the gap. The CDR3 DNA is TGTGCCAGTAACCGGGACTCTCCCACAGATACGCAGTATTTT. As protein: CASNRDSPTDTQYF.

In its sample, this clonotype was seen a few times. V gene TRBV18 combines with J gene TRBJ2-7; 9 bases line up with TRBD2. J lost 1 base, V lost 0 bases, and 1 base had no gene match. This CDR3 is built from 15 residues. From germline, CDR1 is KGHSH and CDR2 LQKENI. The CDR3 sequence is CASSPPLAGSYEQYF. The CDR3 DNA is TGTGCCAGCTCACCACCACTAGCGGGTTCCTACGAGCAGTACTTC. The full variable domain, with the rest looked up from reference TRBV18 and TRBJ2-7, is NAGVMQNPRHLVRRRGQEARLRCSPMKGHSHVYWYRQLPEEGLKFMVYLQKENIIDESGMPKERFSAEFPKEGPSILRIQQVVRGDSAAYFCASSPPLAGSYEQYFGPGTRLTVT.

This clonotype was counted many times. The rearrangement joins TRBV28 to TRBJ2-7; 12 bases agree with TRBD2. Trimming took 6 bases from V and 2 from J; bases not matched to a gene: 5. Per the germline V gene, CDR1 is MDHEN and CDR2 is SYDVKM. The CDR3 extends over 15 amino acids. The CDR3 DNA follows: TGTGCCAGCAGGACTCCTAGCGGGAGGGCCTACGAGCAGTACTTC. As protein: CASRTPSGRAYEQYF.

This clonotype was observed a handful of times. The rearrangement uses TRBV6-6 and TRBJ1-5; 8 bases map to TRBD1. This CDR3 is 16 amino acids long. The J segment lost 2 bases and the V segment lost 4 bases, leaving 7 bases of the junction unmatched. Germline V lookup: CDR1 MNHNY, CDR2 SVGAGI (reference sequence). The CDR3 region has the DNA TGTGCCAGCAGTTTAATCGGACAGGGCGGCAATCAGCCCCAGCATTTT. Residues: CASSLIGQGGNQPQHF.

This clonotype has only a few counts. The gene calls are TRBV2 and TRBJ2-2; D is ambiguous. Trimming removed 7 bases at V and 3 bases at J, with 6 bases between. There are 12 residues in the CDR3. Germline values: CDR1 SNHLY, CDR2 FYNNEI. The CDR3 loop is CASTFYTGELFF. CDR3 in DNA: TGTGCCAGCACCTTTTACACCGGGGAGCTGTTTTTT.

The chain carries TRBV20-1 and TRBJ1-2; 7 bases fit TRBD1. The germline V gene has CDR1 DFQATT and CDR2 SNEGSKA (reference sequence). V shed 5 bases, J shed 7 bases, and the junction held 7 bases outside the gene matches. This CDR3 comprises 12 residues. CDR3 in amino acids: CSAYRQGLGYTF. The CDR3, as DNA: TGCAGTGCTTATCGACAGGGACTTGGCTACACCTTC.

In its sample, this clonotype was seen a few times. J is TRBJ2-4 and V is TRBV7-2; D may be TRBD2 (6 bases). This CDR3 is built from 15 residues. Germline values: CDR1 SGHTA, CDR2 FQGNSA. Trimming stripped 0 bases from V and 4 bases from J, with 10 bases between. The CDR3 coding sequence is TGTGCCAGCAGCTTAGCCGGGACTGAAAAAAACATTCAGTACTTC. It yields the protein CASSLAGTEKNIQYF.

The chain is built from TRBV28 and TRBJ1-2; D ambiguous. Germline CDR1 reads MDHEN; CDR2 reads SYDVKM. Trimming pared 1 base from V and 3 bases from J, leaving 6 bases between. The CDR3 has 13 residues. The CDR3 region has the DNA TGTGCCAGCAGTTTATATGGGTACTATGGCTACACCTTC. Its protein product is CASSLYGYYGYTF.

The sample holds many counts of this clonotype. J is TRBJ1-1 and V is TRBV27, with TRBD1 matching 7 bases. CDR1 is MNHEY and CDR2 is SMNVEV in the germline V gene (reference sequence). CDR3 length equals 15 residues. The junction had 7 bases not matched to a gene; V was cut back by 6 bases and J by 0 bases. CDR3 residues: CASSTDRLLNTEAFF. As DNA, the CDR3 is TGTGCCAGCAGCACGGACAGGCTCCTGAACACTGAAGCTTTCTTT.

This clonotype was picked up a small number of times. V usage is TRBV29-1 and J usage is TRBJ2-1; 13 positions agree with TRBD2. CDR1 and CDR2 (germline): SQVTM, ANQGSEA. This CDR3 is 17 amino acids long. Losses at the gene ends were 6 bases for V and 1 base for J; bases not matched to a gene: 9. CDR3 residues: CSVTSTSGRHSYNEQFF. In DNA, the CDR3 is TGCAGCGTCACTTCGACTAGCGGGAGGCATTCCTACAATGAGCAGTTCTTC.

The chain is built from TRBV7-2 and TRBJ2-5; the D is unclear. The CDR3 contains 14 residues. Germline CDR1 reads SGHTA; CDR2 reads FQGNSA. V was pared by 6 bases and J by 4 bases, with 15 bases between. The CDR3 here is CASSSIVRPETQYF. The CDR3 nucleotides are TGTGCCAGCAGTTCAATCGTGCGGCCAGAGACCCAGTACTTC. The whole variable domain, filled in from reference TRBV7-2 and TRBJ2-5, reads GAGVSQSPSNKVTEKGKDVELRCDPISGHTALYWYRQSLGQGLEFLIYFQGNSAPDKSGLPSDRFSAERTGGSVSTLTIQRTQQEDSAVYLCASSSIVRPETQYFGPGTRLLVL.

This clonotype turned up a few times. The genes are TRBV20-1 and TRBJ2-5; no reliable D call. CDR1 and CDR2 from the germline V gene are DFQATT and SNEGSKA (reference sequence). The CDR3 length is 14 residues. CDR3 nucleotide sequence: TGCACCCCGCCCTGGGGTTCATCTCCGGAGACCCAGTACTTC. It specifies CTPPWGSSPETQYF.

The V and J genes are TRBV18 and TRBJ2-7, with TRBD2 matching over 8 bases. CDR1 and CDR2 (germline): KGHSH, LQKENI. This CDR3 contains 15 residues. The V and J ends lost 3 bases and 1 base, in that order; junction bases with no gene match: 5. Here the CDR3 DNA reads TGTGCCAGCTCACCCTCGGCGGGGGGTTCCTACGAGCAGTACTTC. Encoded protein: CASSPSAGGSYEQYF.

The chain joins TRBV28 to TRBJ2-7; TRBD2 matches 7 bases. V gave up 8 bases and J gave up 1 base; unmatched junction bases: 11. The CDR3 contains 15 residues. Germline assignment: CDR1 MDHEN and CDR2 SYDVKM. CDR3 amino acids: CASGIIAGLSYEQYF. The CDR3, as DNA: TGTGCCAGCGGAATAATAGCGGGCCTATCCTACGAGCAGTACTTC. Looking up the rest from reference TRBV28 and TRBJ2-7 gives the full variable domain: DVKVTQSSRYLVKRTGEKVFLECVQDMDHENMFWYRQDPGLGLRLIYFSYDVKMKEKGDIPEGYSVSREKKERFSLILESASTNQTSMYLCASGIIAGLSYEQYFGPGTRLTVT.

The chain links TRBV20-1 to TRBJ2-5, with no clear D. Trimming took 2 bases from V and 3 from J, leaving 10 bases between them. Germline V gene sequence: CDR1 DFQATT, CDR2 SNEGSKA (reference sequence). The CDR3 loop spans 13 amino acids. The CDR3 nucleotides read TGCAGTGCTAGACCTTCGAGCAAAGAGACCCAGTACTTC. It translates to CSARPSSKETQYF.